The 21 T cell receptor beta chains below were found in one sample sequenced in a study of shared clonotypes between healthy human individuals. Some clones are missing from TCRdb's copy, which holds only in-frame ones; the method was immunoSEQ multiplex PCR. Of around 1.6 million clones listed, approximately 98% are singletons. Sequencing was carried out using naive CD4+ T cells sorted from blood. Subset reported: CD45RA+ positively selected. Receptors were obtained from a man aged 25 to 40 in good health.

The V call is TRBV19, the J call TRBJ2-1, with 11 bases identical to TRBD1. This CDR3 region has 15 residues. V lost 5 bases to trimming and J lost 4 bases; unmatched junction nucleotides: 4. Germline V lookup: CDR1 LNHDA, CDR2 SQIVND (reference sequence). The DNA for the CDR3 is TGTGCCAGTAGTTCCCGGGACAGGGGGTACAATGAGCAGTTCTTC. This sequence encodes CASSSRDRGYNEQFF.

The chain is built from TRBV2 and TRBJ2-3; no definite D call. Germline values: CDR1 SNHLY, CDR2 FYNNEI. Trimming cost V 7 bases and J 6 bases, with 17 bases left between them. The CDR3 runs to 14 residues. The CDR3 DNA sequence: TGTGCCAGCACGACCCAAACGAGATCGGATACGCAGTATTTT. Encoded protein: CASTTQTRSDTQYF.

This clone came up once. The same CDR3 also results from other DNA sequences found in this sample. The J gene is TRBJ2-1, the V gene TRBV18, with 11 bases matching TRBD2. Germline V gene lookup returns CDR1 KGHSH and CDR2 LQKENI. The V segment lost 0 bases and the J segment 3 bases; nucleotides outside the gene matches: 1. This CDR3 contains 16 residues. The CDR3 coding sequence is TGTGCCAGCTCACCACCGGGGACTAGCGGCTACAATGAGCAGTTCTTC. It specifies CASSPPGTSGYNEQFF.

Turning to this clone: Other DNA sequences in this sample translate to the same CDR3. J is TRBJ2-7 and V is TRBV2, with 7 nucleotides matching TRBD1. Germline CDR1 reads SNHLY; CDR2 reads FYNNEI. V lost 7 bases, J lost 3 bases, and 3 bases stayed unmatched. This CDR3 has 12 residues. The CDR3 sequence is CASKGTVYEQYF. The DNA for the CDR3 is TGTGCCAGCAAGGGGACAGTCTACGAGCAGTACTTC.

V is TRBV6-5 and J is TRBJ1-3; D might be TRBD1 (5 bases). V shed 8 bases and J shed 0 bases, with 11 bases lying between them. This CDR3 spans 14 amino acids. Germline assignment: CDR1 MNHEY and CDR2 SVGAGI. The CDR3 reads CASCRGGSGNTIYF. The CDR3 nucleotides are TGTGCCAGCTGCCGTGGGGGCTCTGGAAACACCATATATTTT.

The chain is built from TRBV28 and TRBJ1-2; no definite D call. The germline V gene encodes CDR1 MDHEN and CDR2 SYDVKM. CDR3 length: 13 amino acids. The V and J ends lost 6 bases and 8 bases respectively, with 16 bases between them. CDR3 residues: CASSPRSHRGYTF. CDR3 nucleotides: TGTGCCAGCAGCCCCAGGTCCCATAGGGGCTACACCTTC.

This clone was detected only once. DNA for the CDR3: TGTGCCAGCAGCTTCCCTGGCCTAGCGGGAGTGTCCTACGAGCAGTACTTC. Its protein is CASSFPGLAGVSYEQYF. The chain joins TRBV5-8 to TRBJ2-7, with 10 bases lining up with TRBD2. V was pared by 2 bases and J by 1 base, with 9 bases of the junction left unmatched. The CDR3 spans 17 residues. Germline lookup yields CDR1 SGHTS and CDR2 YDEGEE. The full variable domain, with the rest looked up from reference TRBV5-8 and TRBJ2-7, is EAGVTQSPTHLIKTRGQQATLRCSPISGHTSVYWYQQALGLGLQFLLWYDEGEERNRGNFPPRFSGRQFPNYSSELNVNALELEDSALYLCASSFPGLAGVSYEQYFGPGTRLTVT.

The chain has TRBV6-5 and TRBJ2-7; D remains unclear. V dropped 1 base and J dropped 5 bases, with 18 bases sitting between them. The CDR3 extends over 16 amino acids. The germline CDR1 and CDR2 sequences are MNHEY and SVGAGI. The CDR3 DNA reads TGTGCCAGCAGTTACTTCGGCGGAAGCGTATCCAACGAGCAGTACTTC. This codes for CASSYFGGSVSNEQYF.

This chain uses TRBV29-1 with TRBJ1-5, with TRBD1 matching over 7 bases. CDR3 length equals 12 residues. J gave up 4 bases and V 4 bases, and 1 base lay outside the gene matches. Germline-derived CDR1 and CDR2 are SQVTM and ANQGSEA. DNA of the CDR3: TGCAGCGTTGCACAGGGGAATCAGCCCCAGCATTTT. This translates into CSVAQGNQPQHF.

This rearrangement joins TRBV15 to TRBJ2-7; 8 nucleotides line up with TRBD1. The CDR3 extends over 15 amino acids. Losses at the gene ends were 0 bases for V and 7 bases for J; bases not matched to a gene: 8. In germline, CDR1 is LNHNV, CDR2 YYDKDF (reference sequence). CDR3 nucleotide sequence: TGTGCCACCAGCAGAGAGGGTGCAGGGGGCGCTGAGCAGTACTTC. Its protein is CATSREGAGGAEQYF.

This chain uses TRBV9 with TRBJ2-1; 7 bases match TRBD1. Germline CDR1 reads SGDLS; CDR2 reads YYNGEE. The length of the CDR3 is 18 residues. The V segment lost 0 bases and the J segment 6 bases; nucleotides outside the gene matches: 15. The CDR3 DNA is TGTGCCAGCAGCGTAGGCATACAGGGGTTCAACGGTGGCAATGAGCAGTTCTTC. It specifies CASSVGIQGFNGGNEQFF.

The chain employs TRBV10-1 and TRBJ2-1; maybe TRBD1 (5 bases). Deletions cut 3 bases from V and 6 bases from J, with 12 bases between. This CDR3 comprises 14 residues. Germline V CDR1 and CDR2: WNHNN, SYGVQD (reference sequence). CDR3 region: CASSEQATLNEQFF. CDR3 coding DNA: TGCGCCAGCAGTGAACAGGCGACCCTCAATGAGCAGTTCTTC.

The chain couples TRBV5-1 to TRBJ2-2; D is ambiguous. This CDR3 contains 17 residues. Trimming left V 5 bases short and J 4 bases short, with 21 bases between. Germline V gives CDR1 SGHRS, CDR2 YFSETQ. CDR3 loop: CASSPTFVPSITGELFF. Written as DNA, the CDR3 is TGCGCCAGCAGTCCCACATTCGTACCATCGATCACCGGGGAGCTGTTTTTT.

The rearrangement links TRBV7-9 to TRBJ1-1, with 10 positions matching TRBD1. This CDR3 is built from 18 residues. Germline V CDR1 and CDR2: SEHNR, FQNEAQ (reference sequence). V lost 1 base to trimming and J lost 4 bases; unmatched junction nucleotides: 12. CDR3 coding DNA: TGTGCCAGCAGCTTAGGGTTTGGGGACAGGGGTTTTCGCACTGAAGCTTTCTTT. Protein product: CASSLGFGDRGFRTEAFF. The complete variable domain, with remaining parts taken from reference TRBV7-9 and TRBJ1-1, reads DTGVSQNPRHKITKRGQNVTFRCDPISEHNRLYWYRQTLGQGPEFLTYFQNEAQLEKSRLLSDRFSAERPKGSFSTLEIQRTEQGDSAMYLCASSLGFGDRGFRTEAFFGQGTRLTVV.

This sequence joins TRBV5-1 and TRBJ2-1; 9 bases agree with TRBD1. The CDR3 runs to 16 residues. In germline, CDR1 is SGHRS, CDR2 YFSETQ. J gave up 8 bases and V 4 bases, and 13 bases lay outside the gene matches. The CDR3 region is CASSKQGAPDRDEQFF. The CDR3 DNA reads TGCGCCAGCAGCAAACAGGGGGCCCCCGACCGCGATGAGCAGTTCTTC. The full variable domain, in which reference TRBV5-1 and TRBJ2-1 provide the parts outside the CDR3, is KAGVTQTPRYLIKTRGQQVTLSCSPISGHRSVSWYQQTPGQGLQFLFEYFSETQRNKGNFPGRFSGRQFSNSRSEMNVSTLELGDSALYLCASSKQGAPDRDEQFFGPGTRLTVL.

The chain combines TRBV7-2 with TRBJ1-2, with D maybe TRBD1 (6 bases). Germline CDR1 reads SGHTA; CDR2 reads FQGNSA. This CDR3 has 16 amino acids. Trimming pared 0 bases from V and 0 bases from J, leaving 11 bases between. As DNA, the CDR3 is TGTGCCAGCAGCTTAGCAGAGACAGGCGCTAACTATGGCTACACCTTC. This translates into CASSLAETGANYGYTF.

This sequence joins TRBV14 and TRBJ2-1; D remains ambiguous. The CDR3 loop spans 14 amino acids. Trimming took 3 bases from V and 2 from J, leaving 8 bases between them. CDR1 and CDR2 (germline): SGHDN, FVKESK. CDR3 sequence (DNA): TGTGCCAGCAGCCACGGTGGGCCCTACAATGAGCAGTTCTTC. As protein: CASSHGGPYNEQFF.

The chain uses TRBV7-3 and TRBJ1-5, with 7 bases lining up with TRBD1. Germline lookup yields CDR1 SGHTA and CDR2 FQGTGA. CDR3 size: 14 residues. V trimming: 2 bases; J trimming: 4 bases; junction bases outside the gene matches: 2. CDR3 sequence (DNA): TGTGCCAGCAGCTTATCAGGGGGAAATCAGCCCCAGCATTTT. Protein sequence: CASSLSGGNQPQHF.

The J gene is TRBJ2-1, the V gene TRBV23-1; 9 bases line up with TRBD2. TRBV23-1 is flagged as an ORF with uncertain function. This CDR3 has 15 residues. V gave up 4 bases and J gave up 7 bases; unmatched junction bases: 8. As DNA, the CDR3 is TGCGCCAGCAGTCTTAGCGGGAGCATGGAGAATGAGCAGTTCTTC. Its protein product is CASSLSGSMENEQFF.

The chain is built from TRBV18 and TRBJ2-3, with 9 bases identical to TRBD2. Germline lookup yields CDR1 KGHSH and CDR2 LQKENI. Unmatched junction bases numbered 6, after V lost 1 base and J lost 4 bases. There are 16 residues in the CDR3. CDR3 loop: CASSPLAGELADTQYF. CDR3 bases: TGTGCCAGCTCACCACTAGCGGGAGAATTGGCAGATACGCAGTATTTT.

This chain uses TRBV6-6 with TRBJ2-2, with a tentative D call TRBD1 (5 bases). The germline V and J ends were trimmed by 4 bases and 3 bases, with 15 bases remaining between them. CDR3 length: 16 amino acids. Germline CDR1 MNHNY, CDR2 SVGAGI (reference sequence). CDR3 amino acids: CASSSPTWGDTGELFF. CDR3 coding DNA: TGTGCCAGCAGTTCGCCCACGTGGGGCGACACCGGGGAGCTGTTTTTT.